Listed below are T cell receptor beta chains from one sample, sequenced in a study of early T cells in non-severe SARS-CoV-2 infection. Each CDR3 protein gets one entry after TCRdb re-called the 5' RACE reads with MiXCR. Among about 110,000 distinct CDR3 sequences listed, over 10% were seen once. The sequenced sample was whole blood, obtained at baseline. The receptors derive from an adult who was a healthcare worker with PCR-confirmed SARS-CoV-2 infection or an uninfected control (not recorded which). CDR3s include the opening cysteine and the closing phenylalanine or tryptophan.

len,v_gene,j_gene,CDR3aa
16,TRBV28,TRBJ2-7,CASIQGMGKDPYEQYF
12,TRBV11-3,TRBJ2-5,CASSNRQETQYF
14,TRBV7-9,TRBJ1-1,CASSSMTSSTEAFF
14,TRBV19,TRBJ2-1,CASRVQGTYNEQFF
13,TRBV7-2,TRBJ2-5,CASSFGREETQYF
14,TRBV3-1,TRBJ1-1,CASTLLRGNTEAFF
19,TRBV12-3/TRBV12-4,TRBJ1-5,CASSSPRDRESSDNQPQHF
16,TRBV14,TRBJ2-7,CASSHTGLPRSYEQYF
14,TRBV18,TRBJ2-3,CASSLQGGTDTQYF
13,TRBV5-1,TRBJ2-5,CASKASAGETQYF
15,TRBV5-6,TRBJ1-2,CASSLVAGGVYGYTF
17,TRBV7-9,TRBJ1-2,CASSSQGTGATNYGYTF
17,TRBV6-2/TRBV6-3,TRBJ1-6,CASSYWTDSSYNSPLHF
17,TRBV7-2,TRBJ1-1,CASSLALWTGVNTEAFF
11,TRBV6-2/TRBV6-3,TRBJ2-1,CASSHHSEQFF
13,TRBV20-1,TRBJ2-1,CSASAFEFNEQFF
13,TRBV5-1,TRBJ1-2,CASSLRTSYGYTF